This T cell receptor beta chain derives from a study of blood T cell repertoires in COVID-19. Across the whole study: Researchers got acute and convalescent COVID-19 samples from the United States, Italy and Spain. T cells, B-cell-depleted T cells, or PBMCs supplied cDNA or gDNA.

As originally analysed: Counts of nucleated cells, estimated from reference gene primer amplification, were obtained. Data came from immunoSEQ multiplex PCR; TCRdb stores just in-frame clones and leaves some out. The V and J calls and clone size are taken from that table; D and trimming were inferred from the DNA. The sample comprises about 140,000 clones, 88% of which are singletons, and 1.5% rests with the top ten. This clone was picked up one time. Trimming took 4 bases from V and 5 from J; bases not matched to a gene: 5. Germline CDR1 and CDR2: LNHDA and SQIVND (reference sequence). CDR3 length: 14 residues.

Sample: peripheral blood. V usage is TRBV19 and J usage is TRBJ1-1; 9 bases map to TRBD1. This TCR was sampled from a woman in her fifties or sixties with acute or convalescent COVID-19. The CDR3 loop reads CASSRTGERTEAFF. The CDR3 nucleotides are TGTGCCAGTAGTAGGACAGGGGAGAGGACTGAAGCTTTCTTT.